One and the same sample provided the 27 T cell receptor beta chains below, sequenced in a study of blood T cells in healthy people across ages. Together with a sample-barcoded 5' primer, a J-beta primer mix was included in a second PCR lasting roughly 7 to 11 cycles. MiXCR, run by TCRdb on the 5' RACE reads, gives a single entry per CDR3 protein. The repertoire includes around 1,700,000 distinct CDR3 sequences, about 28% of them detected once, and 7.7% sits in the top ten. The material sequenced was blood. These receptors originate from a woman between 25 and 40 years old in good health.

This clonotype was seen a few times. The rearrangement joins TRBV6-2 or TRBV6-3 to TRBJ2-1; 9 bases are shared with TRBD1. The CDR3 covers 13 residues. Per germline, CDR1 MNHEY and CDR2 SVGEGT. V was pared by 2 bases and J by 14 bases, with 7 bases of the junction left unmatched. The CDR3: CASSYASGTGKFF. In nucleotides, the CDR3 is TGTGCCAGCAGTTACGCGTCCGGGACAGGGAAGTTCTTC.

Regarding this clonotype: One end of the junction fails to match germline, which may point to a read error. This chain uses TRBV4-1 with TRBJ1-2; TRBD1 matches at 7 bases. From germline, CDR1 is MGHRA and CDR2 YSYEKL. The CDR3 has 13 residues. CDR3 sequence reads: CASSQATGDGYTF. CDR3 sequence (DNA): TGCGCCAGCAGCCAAGCTACAGGGGATGGCTATACCTTC.

The chain is built from TRBV5-1 and TRBJ1-4; possible D gene TRBD1, 6 bases. Germline assignment: CDR1 SGHRS and CDR2 YFSETQ. The germline V and J ends were trimmed by 3 bases and 8 bases, with 14 bases remaining between them. The CDR3 is 14 residues long. CDR3 nucleotides: TGCGCCAGCAGCTCCCAGGGGCTGAGGGAAAAACTGTTTTTT. Amino acid sequence: CASSSQGLREKLFF.

Worth noting for this clonotype: Given a much more abundant clone one base away, this may be a read error. The chain recombines TRBV5-5 with TRBJ2-7; TRBD1 agrees at 7 bases. CDR1 is SGHKS, CDR2 YYEKEE, per germline (reference sequence). The length of the CDR3 is 15 residues. V shed 4 bases and J 7 bases; nucleotides not matched to a gene: 14. As DNA, the CDR3 is TGTGCCAGCAGCGTCGGACAGGCCTCCTACAATGAGCAGTACTTC. Translation: CASSVGQASYNEQYF.

This clonotype occurred a few times. The V gene is TRBV30, the J gene TRBJ2-5; D is perhaps TRBD2 (7 bases). The germline V gene encodes CDR1 GTSNPN and CDR2 SVGIG (reference sequence). The CDR3 extends over 17 amino acids. Trimming took 3 bases from V and 0 from J, leaving 20 bases between them. The CDR3 DNA follows: TGTGCCTGGAGCGGGGGGCTAGACGTCGCCAACCAAGAGACCCAGTACTTC. Translated, it gives CAWSGGLDVANQETQYF.

V usage is TRBV6-1 and J usage is TRBJ2-7, with 7 bases matching TRBD1. The length of the CDR3 is 13 residues. The junction had 6 bases not matched to a gene; V was cut back by 7 bases and J by 3 bases. Germline values: CDR1 MNHNS, CDR2 SASEGT. CDR3 protein: CASKFGTVYEQYF. CDR3 in DNA: TGTGCCAGCAAATTCGGGACAGTCTACGAGCAGTACTTC.

This chain connects TRBV20-1 to TRBJ1-2; 7 nucleotides line up with TRBD1. V was clipped by 1 base and J by 8 bases; unmatched bases: 10. CDR1 DFQATT and CDR2 SNEGSKA come from the germline V gene (reference sequence). This CDR3 has 14 amino acids. The CDR3 reads CSARGTGTTGGYTF. CDR3 nucleotide sequence: TGCAGTGCTAGAGGGACAGGAACCACGGGAGGCTACACCTTC.

V and J are TRBV20-1 and TRBJ1-4, with D unresolved. Germline CDR1 DFQATT, CDR2 SNEGSKA (reference sequence). The V and J ends lost 1 base and 0 bases respectively, with 9 bases between them. This CDR3 is built from 15 residues. CDR3 residues: CSARGGSPTNEKLFF. CDR3 DNA sequence: TGCAGTGCTAGAGGAGGGAGTCCAACTAATGAAAAACTGTTTTTT.

The rearrangement links TRBV28 to TRBJ2-5, with no clear D. This CDR3 contains 12 residues. The germline gives CDR1 MDHEN, CDR2 SYDVKM. V lost 7 bases and J 5 bases, leaving 11 bases between the germline ends. CDR3 in amino acids: CASMYLGETQYF. The CDR3 bases are TGTGCCAGCATGTATCTTGGGGAGACCCAGTACTTC.

This clonotype was found a few times. V and J are TRBV7-9 and TRBJ2-5, with TRBD1 matching over 7 bases. Trimming took 3 bases from V and 0 from J; bases not matched to a gene: 19. There are 20 residues in the CDR3. Germline loops: CDR1 SEHNR, CDR2 FQNEAQ (reference sequence). The CDR3 is CASSFPSASKGGEYQETQYF. Written as DNA, the CDR3 is TGTGCCAGCAGCTTTCCTTCCGCGTCAAAAGGGGGCGAATACCAAGAGACCCAGTACTTC.

This clonotype appeared a few times. The chain recombines TRBV5-1 with TRBJ2-1, with TRBD2 matching 7 bases. CDR3 size: 13 residues. The germline CDR1 and CDR2 sequences are SGHRS and YFSETQ. The CDR3 sequence is CVLVGGRNYEQFF. The CDR3, as DNA: TGCGTCCTCGTGGGCGGGAGAAATTATGAGCAGTTCTTC.

This clonotype has just a few counts. The CDR3 sequence is CASASIAGGELFF. CDR3 nucleotides: TGTGCCAGCGCCTCCATAGCTGGCGGGGAGCTGTTTTTT. The chain carries TRBV7-9 and TRBJ2-2; the D is unclear. Looked up from germline, CDR1 is SEHNR and CDR2 is FQNEAQ (reference sequence). V lost 8 bases to trimming and J lost 7 bases, with 14 bases between them. The CDR3 totals 13 residues.

This clonotype appeared many times. This sequence joins TRBV20-1 and TRBJ2-7, with D possibly being TRBD2 (6 bases). The CDR3 sequence is 15 residues long. Germline lookup yields CDR1 DFQATT and CDR2 SNEGSKA (reference sequence). Trimming left V 3 bases short and J 4 bases short, with 19 bases between. The CDR3 is CSASEARLGTYEQYF. In DNA form, the CDR3 reads TGCAGTGCTAGTGAGGCCCGACTAGGGACTTACGAGCAGTACTTC.

Details on this clonotype: This may arise from a read error, as a much more abundant clone is one base away. The rearrangement joins TRBV9 to TRBJ2-1; D may be TRBD2 (5 bases). The CDR3 runs 15 residues. Trimming removed 3 bases at V and 3 bases at J, with 13 bases between. Germline V gives CDR1 SGDLS, CDR2 YYNGEE. The CDR3: CASSGEAANYNEQFF. The CDR3 DNA reads TGTGCCAGCAGCGGAGAAGCGGCAAACTACAATGAGCAGTTCTTC.

The DNA for the CDR3 is TGTGCCAGCAGTTACTCCGCAGGCCAGTTGACTGAAGCTTTCTTT. Its translation is CASSYSAGQLTEAFF. This chain joins TRBV6-5 and TRBJ1-1; D is unresolved. V lost 0 bases and J 5 bases, leaving 13 bases between the germline ends. Germline CDR1 reads MNHEY; CDR2 reads SVGAGI. This CDR3 is built from 15 residues.

In regard to this clonotype: One end of the junction varies from germline; a read error may be responsible. The gene calls are TRBV28 and TRBJ1-1; D remains unclear. The CDR3 has 15 amino acids. Germline loops: CDR1 MDHEN, CDR2 SYDVKM. CDR3 in DNA: TGCGCCAGCAGCCCCCAGGCCAAAAAGAACACTGAAGCTTTCTTT. Its protein is CASSPQAKKNTEAFF.

This clonotype was picked up a small number of times. This chain connects TRBV9 to TRBJ1-1; possible D gene TRBD1, 5 bases. Trimming left V 2 bases short and J 8 bases short, with 13 bases between. This CDR3 has 13 amino acids. Per germline, CDR1 SGDLS and CDR2 YYNGEE. CDR3: CASSVSWDSEAFF. The DNA for the CDR3 is TGTGCCAGCAGCGTCTCATGGGACTCGGAAGCTTTCTTT.

This clonotype was detected only a few times. One base away lies a much larger clone, so this may be a sequencing read error. The J gene is TRBJ2-5, the V gene TRBV6-4; D possibly corresponds to TRBD2 (5 bases). The CDR3 extends over 12 amino acids. Germline values: CDR1 MRHNA, CDR2 SNTAGT. The ends were cut back, 8 bases at V and 11 bases at J, with 18 bases in the middle. CDR3 in DNA: TGTGCCAGCGTCCAGGACTCCAGTGAGCAGTACTTC. Residues: CASVQDSSEQYF.

A remark on this clonotype: A much larger clone lies one base from this, so it may be a read error. A read error is likely, as this CDR3 ends without the conserved phenylalanine or tryptophan. The chain couples TRBV12-3 or TRBV12-4 to TRBJ2-5, with D maybe TRBD2 (5 bases). Trimming stripped 5 bases from V and 7 bases from J, with 17 bases between. The CDR3 extends over 14 amino acids. For the CDR3, the DNA is TGTGCCAGCAGTCCCAGCGAGGGCTACTGGACCCAGTACTCC. It codes for CASSPSEGYWTQYS.

This clonotype was seen a few times. The rearrangement joins TRBV20-1 to TRBJ2-5; TRBD2 aligns across 8 bases. The J call may be faulty, since TRBJ2-7 better matches the DNA end. The CDR3 has 15 residues. Per the germline V gene, CDR1 is DFQATT and CDR2 is SNEGSKA (reference sequence). CDR3 amino acids: CSARRGGGNLYEQYF. DNA for the CDR3: TGCAGTGCTAGACGGGGGGGCGGCAACCTCTACGAGCAGTACTTC.

This clonotype was detected many times. Relative to the germline gene, one junction end is altered; a read error may explain this. J is TRBJ2-1 and V is TRBV7-9; no definite D call. The CDR3 is 14 residues long. The germline CDR1 and CDR2 sequences are SEHNR and FQNEAQ (reference sequence). The CDR3 loop is CASSLALGDNEQFF. The DNA for the CDR3 is TGTGCCAGCAGTTTAGCTCTTGGAGACAATGAGCAGTTCTTC.

CDR3 sequence reads: CASSVRGLDKETQYF. DNA for the CDR3: TGCGCCAGCAGCGTAAGGGGACTGGACAAAGAGACCCAGTACTTC. The V call is TRBV5-1, the J call TRBJ2-5; the D gene is possibly TRBD2 (6 bases). V was pared by 4 bases and J by 3 bases, with 16 bases between. The CDR3 has 15 amino acids. Germline CDR1 is SGHRS and CDR2 is YFSETQ.

The sample holds a few counts of this clonotype. The chain combines TRBV24-1 with TRBJ2-1, with TRBD2 identical over 7 bases. The CDR3 totals 14 residues. Germline CDR1 is KGHDR and CDR2 is SFDVKD. V was pared by 6 bases and J by 4 bases, with 5 bases of the junction left unmatched. CDR3 protein: CATSLGGSYNEQFF. In DNA, the CDR3 is TGTGCCACCAGTCTCGGGGGGTCTTACAATGAGCAGTTCTTC.

The chain joins TRBV7-8 to TRBJ2-3; D remains ambiguous. This CDR3 contains 11 residues. V lost 5 bases and J 6 bases, leaving 6 bases between the germline ends. Germline V gene data show CDR1 as SGHVS and CDR2 as FQNEAQ. The CDR3 nucleotides read TGTGCCAGCAGCCGTCCCGATACGCAGTATTTT. Protein sequence: CASSRPDTQYF.

The genes are TRBV10-3 and TRBJ2-4; no clear D gene. The DNA matches TRBJ2-7 better at its end, which makes the J call doubtful. There are 13 residues in the CDR3. CDR1 is ENHRY, CDR2 SYGVKD, per germline. As DNA, the CDR3 is TGTGCCATCAGTGAGGGGCAGCAATACGAGCAGTACTTC. This codes for CAISEGQQYEQYF.

The CDR3 spells CASSQDFRGNEQFF. The CDR3 DNA reads TGCGCCAGCAGCCAAGATTTCAGGGGCAATGAGCAGTTCTTC. The chain is built from TRBV4-1 and TRBJ2-1; tentatively, D is TRBD1 (6 bases). CDR3 length equals 14 residues. Germline loops: CDR1 MGHRA, CDR2 YSYEKL. V lost 0 bases to trimming and J lost 6 bases, with 9 bases between them.

This clonotype was seen only a few times. The chain uses TRBV18 and TRBJ2-7; TRBD2 aligns across 7 bases. V dropped 2 bases and J dropped 5; count of bases not matched to a gene: 9. From germline, CDR1 is KGHSH and CDR2 LQKENI. The CDR3 is made up of 15 amino acids. The CDR3 DNA reads TGTGCCAGCTCACCAGCGTGGCAGGGAGGGAACGAGCAGTACTTC. Translating it yields CASSPAWQGGNEQYF.